This T cell receptor (beta chain) was sequenced during a study of OX40 agonist ivuxolimab in advanced cancers. This CDR3 contains 14 residues. The ends lost 6 bases at V and 3 bases at J; junction bases unmatched: 3. The V gene's germline CDR1 is MNHNS and CDR2 SASEGT. Overall study findings and caveats: The work left the antigen specificity of expanded peripheral T cells undetermined.

Profiled with immunoSEQ multiplex PCR; TCRdb holds only in-frame clones, not every one. The table lists 66,000 or so clones, roughly 84% of them singletons. A note on this clone: What it recognizes is unknown.

The sequence was collected from an adult with an advanced solid tumor such as melanoma, head and neck, liver or kidney cancer. The V gene is TRBV6-1, the J gene TRBJ1-4; 8 positions match TRBD1. The sequencing here drew on CD4+ or CD8+ T cells sorted from blood, taken in a trial of the OX40 agonist ivuxolimab. CDR3 sequence (DNA): TGTGCCAGCAGGGACAGGGCGGCTAATGAAAAACTGTTTTTT. It is translated as CASRDRAANEKLFF.